Listed below are T cell receptor beta chains from one sample, sequenced in a study of cytomegalovirus exposure and HLA in healthy donors. Generated by immunoSEQ multiplex PCR, the TCRdb table keeps only in-frame clones and is missing some. This repertoire shows 50,000 to 65,000 clones, about 81% found once; its top ten account for roughly 5.7%. The sequenced sample consisted of PBMCs. The receptors stem from a woman aged 25-40 years in good health and CMV-seronegative. Both conserved end residues are part of each CDR3. A D gene is named only where the DNA matches it firmly. Expanded clones are given a class, and other clones once, few, many or no size at all.

d_gene: TRBD1
v_gene: TRBV28
abundance: few
j_gene: TRBJ2-7
CDR3nt: TGTGCCAGCAGTTGGGGACAGGGTCAGTACGAGCAGTACTTC
CDR3aa: CASSWGQGQYEQYF

d_gene: -
v_gene: TRBV5-1
abundance: -
j_gene: TRBJ2-7
CDR3nt: TGCGCCAGCAGCTTGCCCTGGGGGGATCCCCCCTACGAGCAGTACTTC
CDR3aa: CASSLPWGDPPYEQYF

d_gene: -
v_gene: TRBV5-1
abundance: -
j_gene: TRBJ2-7
CDR3nt: TGCGCCAGCACCAACCGGGAAGAGACCTACGAGCAGTACTTC
CDR3aa: CASTNREETYEQYF

d_gene: -
v_gene: TRBV4-1
abundance: -
j_gene: TRBJ2-7
CDR3nt: TGCGCCAGCAGCCCAGTGTCAAGCTACGAGCAGTACTTC
CDR3aa: CASSPVSSYEQYF

d_gene: -
v_gene: TRBV25-1
abundance: few
j_gene: TRBJ1-1
CDR3nt: TGTGCCAGCAGTACGGTGCCGGGGGAAACTGAAGCTTTCTTT
CDR3aa: CASSTVPGETEAFF

d_gene: TRBD1
v_gene: TRBV27
abundance: few
j_gene: TRBJ2-6
CDR3nt: TGTGCCAGCAGCACCGGGACAGGGGGTTTCTCTGGGGCCAACGTCCTGACTTTC
CDR3aa: CASSTGTGGFSGANVLTF

d_gene: TRBD2
v_gene: TRBV27
abundance: -
j_gene: TRBJ2-1
CDR3nt: TGTGCCAGCAGTTTCAGGGTTCTGCGGGAGGGGAGGAATGAGCAGTTCTTC
CDR3aa: CASSFRVLREGRNEQFF

d_gene: -
v_gene: TRBV19
abundance: -
j_gene: TRBJ1-2
CDR3nt: TGTGCCAGTAAAGGCGGGTTCTATGGCTACACCTTC
CDR3aa: CASKGGFYGYTF

d_gene: TRBD1
v_gene: TRBV19
abundance: -
j_gene: TRBJ2-2
CDR3nt: TGTGCCAGTAGCCGACTCCGGACAGGGGACACCGGGGAGCTGTTTTTT
CDR3aa: CASSRLRTGDTGELFF

d_gene: TRBD1
v_gene: TRBV7-2
abundance: -
j_gene: TRBJ2-5
CDR3nt: TGTGCCAGCAGCTCGGACAGGGAGGAGACCCAGTACTTC
CDR3aa: CASSSDREETQYF

d_gene: TRBD1
v_gene: TRBV13
abundance: once
j_gene: TRBJ2-7
CDR3nt: TGTGCCAGCAGCCCACGGACAGGGTTAGGGGAGCAGTACTTC
CDR3aa: CASSPRTGLGEQYF

d_gene: TRBD1
v_gene: TRBV30
abundance: -
j_gene: TRBJ1-1
CDR3nt: TGTGCCTGCTCCCCCGGGACAGCGATGAACACTGAAGCTTTCTTT
CDR3aa: CACSPGTAMNTEAFF